The 15 T cell receptor beta chains below all came from one sample that was sequenced in a study of CD8 T cells in Susac syndrome. Reverse transcription of 0.5 to 1 ug RNA was performed with random hexamers. TCRdb fed the immunoSEQ multiplex PCR reads into MiXCR, producing one record per CDR3 protein. The table includes hundreds of thousands of distinct CDR3 sequences, 80% to 90% detected once. Sequencing was carried out using CD8+ T cells from PBMCs. These receptors were taken from a human donor with multiple sclerosis.

J is TRBJ1-5 and V is TRBV9; 9 bases are shared with TRBD1. The V gene's germline CDR1 is SGDLS and CDR2 YYNGEE. J was trimmed by 3 bases and V by 3 bases; bases with no gene match: 4. The CDR3 is made up of 15 amino acids. CDR3 nucleotides: TGTGCCAGCAGCGGAGGGACAGGGACCAATCAGCCCCAGCATTTT. It encodes CASSGGTGTNQPQHF.

The chain joins TRBV24-1 to TRBJ2-5; TRBD1 might be the D (6 bases). CDR3 size: 16 residues. Trimming removed 3 bases at V and 1 base at J, with 14 bases between. Looked up from germline, CDR1 is KGHDR and CDR2 is SFDVKD. CDR3: CATSDGPGDIQETQYF. The DNA of the CDR3 is TGTGCCACCAGTGATGGGCCAGGGGACATCCAAGAGACCCAGTACTTC.

This clonotype was detected once. The chain carries TRBV11-2 and TRBJ2-1; the D gene is possibly TRBD2 (6 bases). CDR1 SGHAT and CDR2 FQNNGV come from the germline V gene. V was trimmed by 3 bases and J by 1 base, leaving 13 bases between them. The CDR3 covers 16 residues. CDR3 DNA: TGTGCCAGCAGCTTGGGGGTCCGGGGGTCCTACAATGAGCAGTTCTTC. It is translated as CASSLGVRGSYNEQFF.

The chain's CDR3 is CASSPRQGPTEAFF. In nucleotides, the CDR3 is TGTGCCAGCAGCCCCCGGCAGGGCCCTACTGAAGCTTTCTTT. V and J are TRBV9 and TRBJ1-1; perhaps TRBD1 as D (5 bases). The CDR3 runs to 14 residues. Between the trimmed V and J ends, which lost 4 bases and 5 bases, there was a span of 15 bases. Germline V CDR1 and CDR2: SGDLS, YYNGEE.

Comment on this clonotype: At one of its ends the junction is not consistent with the germline gene, which may arise from a read error. This chain uses TRBV7-8 with TRBJ2-1; 7 bases match TRBD1. CDR3 length equals 15 residues. CDR1 is SGHVS, CDR2 FQNEAQ, per germline. The CDR3, as DNA: TGTGCCAGCAGGTTCCGGGACAGCCATTACAGTGAGCAGTTCTTC. Protein sequence: CASRFRDSHYSEQFF.

V usage is TRBV14 and J usage is TRBJ2-3; the match to TRBD1 covers 7 bases. V was pared by 4 bases and J by 6 bases, with 1 base of the junction left unmatched. The CDR3 length is 12 residues. Germline loops: CDR1 SGHDN, CDR2 FVKESK. CDR3 bases: TGTGCCAGCAGCCCGGACAGGGATACGCAGTATTTT. It specifies CASSPDRDTQYF.

V gene TRBV28 combines with J gene TRBJ2-2; weak D call: TRBD1 (5 bases). The length of the CDR3 is 16 residues. V was clipped by 6 bases and J by 1 base, with 15 bases between them. Germline CDR1 is MDHEN and CDR2 is SYDVKM. The chain's CDR3 is CASSLAVGQNTGELFF. The CDR3 DNA sequence: TGTGCCAGCAGCCTTGCTGTCGGACAGAACACCGGGGAGCTGTTTTTT. Combining the CDR3 with reference TRBV28 and TRBJ2-2 gives the whole variable domain DVKVTQSSRYLVKRTGEKVFLECVQDMDHENMFWYRQDPGLGLRLIYFSYDVKMKEKGDIPEGYSVSREKKERFSLILESASTNQTSMYLCASSLAVGQNTGELFFGEGSRLTVL.

The chain joins TRBV27 to TRBJ1-5; the D is unclear. V gave up 4 bases and J gave up 3 bases, with 16 bases separating them. The CDR3 has 16 residues. CDR1 and CDR2 (germline): MNHEY, SMNVEV (reference sequence). In DNA form, the CDR3 reads TGTGCCAGCAGTTCCCTACCGGGCCCAGTCAATCAGCCCCAGCATTTT. This translates into CASSSLPGPVNQPQHF.

V and J are TRBV4-1 and TRBJ2-7, with D tentatively TRBD2 (5 bases). The CDR3 has 13 amino acids. Trimming stripped 1 base from V and 5 bases from J, with 9 bases between. CDR1 and CDR2 (germline): MGHRA, YSYEKL. The CDR3 region is CASSQGGFDEQYF. DNA for the CDR3: TGCGCCAGCAGCCAAGGAGGGTTCGACGAGCAGTACTTC.

The gene calls are TRBV20-1 and TRBJ2-5; D is unclear. Trimming removed 0 bases at V and 4 bases at J, with 18 bases between. This CDR3 has 16 residues. Germline V lookup: CDR1 DFQATT, CDR2 SNEGSKA (reference sequence). The CDR3 DNA is TGCAGTGCTAGAGATCCGCATGAGTTAGATCGAGAGACCCAGTACTTC. Its translation: CSARDPHELDRETQYF.

The chain employs TRBV29-1 and TRBJ1-2; D is unresolved. Germline CDR1 is SQVTM and CDR2 is ANQGSEA. This CDR3 has 12 residues. V was shortened by 6 bases and J by 5 bases, with 13 bases between the two germline ends. CDR3: CSVRRERYGYTF. The CDR3 nucleotides read TGCAGCGTCAGGCGGGAGAGGTATGGCTACACCTTC.

In this sample, this clonotype turned up once. The chain recombines TRBV5-5 with TRBJ2-3; D is possibly TRBD1 (5 bases). Germline V gives CDR1 SGHKS, CDR2 YYEKEE (reference sequence). The CDR3 is 15 amino acids. V lost 1 base, J lost 4 bases, and 13 bases lay in between. CDR3 coding DNA: TGTGCCAGCAGCTTGCTCCGAGACAGAGCAGATACGCAGTATTTT. As protein: CASSLLRDRADTQYF.

The chain has TRBV28 and TRBJ2-7, with D unclear. The CDR3 length is 14 residues. V was clipped by 1 base and J by 1 base, with 8 bases between them. Germline values: CDR1 MDHEN, CDR2 SYDVKM. Here the CDR3 reads CASSLFRISYEQYF. Written as DNA, the CDR3 is TGTGCCAGCAGTTTATTCCGGATTTCCTACGAGCAGTACTTC.

This sequence joins TRBV6-5 and TRBJ1-3, with 9 bases aligning to TRBD1. J lost 2 bases, V lost 3 bases, and 5 bases had no gene match. Germline loops: CDR1 MNHEY, CDR2 SVGAGI. The CDR3 contains 16 residues. CDR3: CASSYGDRVPGNTIYF. CDR3 nucleotide sequence: TGTGCCAGCAGTTATGGGGACAGGGTCCCTGGAAACACCATATATTTT.

The chain combines TRBV12-3 or TRBV12-4 with TRBJ1-2; D is possibly TRBD1 (6 bases). V was cut by 5 bases and J by 6 bases, with 22 bases left in between. CDR3 size: 16 residues. The CDR3 DNA is TGTGCCAGCAGTCCGAGGAACAGGGTCATTATAGATGGCTACACCTTC. Its translation is CASSPRNRVIIDGYTF.